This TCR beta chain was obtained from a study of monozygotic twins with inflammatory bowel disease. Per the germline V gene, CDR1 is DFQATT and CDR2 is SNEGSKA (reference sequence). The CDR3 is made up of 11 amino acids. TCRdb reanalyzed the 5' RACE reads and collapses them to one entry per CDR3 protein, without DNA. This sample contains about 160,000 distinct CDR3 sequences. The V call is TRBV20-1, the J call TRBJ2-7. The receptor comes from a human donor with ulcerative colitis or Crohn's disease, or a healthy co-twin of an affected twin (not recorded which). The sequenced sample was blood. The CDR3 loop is CSAPDLYEQYF.